The 24 T cell receptor beta chains in this list originate from one sample, sequenced in a study of blood T cells in healthy people across ages. Next came a second PCR, run for about 7 to 12 cycles, which used a sample-barcoded 5' primer along with a J-beta primer mix. Using its own MiXCR run on the 5' RACE reads, TCRdb lists one record per CDR3 protein. The repertoire holds fewer than 950,000 distinct CDR3 sequences, about 53% seen once, with around 41% in the top ten. The specimen was blood. Receptors were obtained from an elderly man in good health.

This clonotype was counted only a few times. The chain has TRBV11-2 and TRBJ2-3, with 8 bases aligning to TRBD2. V lost 5 bases, J lost 8 bases, and 12 bases stayed unmatched. The CDR3 is 15 amino acids. The germline V gene has CDR1 SGHAT and CDR2 FQNNGV. CDR3 sequence reads: CASSPVTSATPTQYF. The CDR3 DNA reads TGTGCCAGCAGCCCCGTGACTAGCGCAACCCCTACGCAGTATTTT.

The rearrangement uses TRBV20-1 and TRBJ1-5, with TRBD1 as a possible D gene (5 bases). Trimming took off 6 bases at V and 7 bases at J, with 19 bases between the two ends. This CDR3 contains 14 residues. Germline V lookup: CDR1 DFQATT, CDR2 SNEGSKA (reference sequence). CDR3: CSATQGSGRQPQHF. CDR3 nucleotides: TGCAGTGCAACGCAGGGTTCCGGCAGGCAGCCCCAGCATTTT.

CDR3 DNA: TGCAGTGCTAGAGATCATTCGAGCGGGAGCTCCTACGAGCAGTACTTC. Translating gives CSARDHSSGSSYEQYF. The chain recombines TRBV20-1 with TRBJ2-7, with 8 nucleotides matching TRBD2. The CDR3 sequence is 16 residues long. The V segment lost 0 bases and the J segment 0 bases; nucleotides outside the gene matches: 7. CDR1 is DFQATT, CDR2 SNEGSKA, per germline (reference sequence).

The rearrangement joins TRBV7-9 to TRBJ1-5; no firm D call. CDR3 length: 17 residues. V lost 4 bases to trimming and J lost 5 bases, with 21 bases between them. Germline CDR1 reads SEHNR; CDR2 reads FQNEAQ (reference sequence). The CDR3 nucleotides read TGTGCCAGCAGCTATGGCCGGGATACTGGCCGGCATCAGCCCCAGCATTTT. As protein: CASSYGRDTGRHQPQHF.

The chain links TRBV28 to TRBJ2-3; 8 nucleotides agree with TRBD2. Germline V gives CDR1 MDHEN, CDR2 SYDVKM. The CDR3 has 12 amino acids. With V trimmed by 4 bases and J by 14 bases, 8 bases remained unmatched. As DNA, the CDR3 is TGTGCCAGCAGTTCTCAGCGGGAGATGGGGTATTTT. It yields the protein CASSSQREMGYF.

This clonotype occurred a few times. CDR3 coding DNA: TGTGCCAGCGGGGCCTCGAGCTCCTACAATGAGCAGTTCTTC. Its translation: CASGASSSYNEQFF. The chain is built from TRBV9 and TRBJ2-1; D perhaps matches TRBD1 (5 bases). The CDR3 is 14 amino acids. From germline, CDR1 is SGDLS and CDR2 YYNGEE. V lost 7 bases to trimming and J lost 0 bases, with 11 bases between them.

J is TRBJ2-3 and V is TRBV3-1; 8 positions match TRBD2. Per germline, CDR1 LGHDT and CDR2 YNNKEL (reference sequence). This CDR3 contains 16 residues. After removal of 4 bases from V and 3 bases from J, the junction contained 9 bases not matched to a gene. The CDR3 DNA reads TGTGCCAGCAGCCCCTCGTCGGGAGGGAGGACAGATACGCAGTATTTT. Its protein is CASSPSSGGRTDTQYF.

The genes are TRBV20-1 and TRBJ2-1; D may be TRBD1 (6 bases). The CDR3 spans 14 residues. V lost 2 bases to trimming and J lost 9 bases, with 17 bases between them. From germline, CDR1 is DFQATT and CDR2 SNEGSKA (reference sequence). The CDR3 is CSARKGPRGVEQFF. The CDR3 DNA is TGCAGTGCTAGAAAAGGACCCAGGGGCGTTGAGCAGTTCTTC.

A single count supports this clonotype. The gene calls are TRBV21-1 and TRBJ2-5; the D call in the table, TRBD1, was not verified against the DNA. TRBV21-1 is a known pseudogene. The CDR3 consists of 14 residues. As DNA, the CDR3 is TGTGCCAGCAGCAACCGGGACAGGGGCCACGAGCGGTACTTC. Translating gives CASSNRDRGHERYF.

The CDR3, as DNA: TGTGCCATCAGTGAGTCGGTGCGGACAGGGTACAATGAGCAGTACTTC. It encodes CAISESVRTGYNEQYF. The chain joins TRBV10-3 to TRBJ2-7; TRBD1 aligns across 8 bases. Trimming cost V 0 bases and J 7 bases; bases outside gene matches: 11. This CDR3 has 16 residues. The V gene's germline CDR1 is ENHRY and CDR2 SYGVKD.

The CDR3 DNA reads as TGTGCCAGCACCCCGGCAGGAGATAATTCACCCCTCCACTTT. Translation: CASTPAGDNSPLHF. This sequence joins TRBV28 and TRBJ1-6; the D is unclear. V was cut by 7 bases and J by 5 bases, with 12 bases left in between. The germline V gene encodes CDR1 MDHEN and CDR2 SYDVKM. CDR3 size: 14 residues. The variable domain in full, with the rest retrieved from reference TRBV28 and TRBJ1-6, is DVKVTQSSRYLVKRTGEKVFLECVQDMDHENMFWYRQDPGLGLRLIYFSYDVKMKEKGDIPEGYSVSREKKERFSLILESASTNQTSMYLCASTPAGDNSPLHFGNGTRLTVT.

The chain carries TRBV20-1 and TRBJ2-7, with 7 bases matching TRBD1. CDR3 length: 14 amino acids. The germline CDR1 and CDR2 sequences are DFQATT and SNEGSKA (reference sequence). The ends lost 3 bases at V and 0 bases at J; junction bases unmatched: 5. The CDR3 protein is CSASGTVGSYEQYF. The CDR3 coding sequence is TGCAGTGCTAGCGGGACAGTAGGCTCCTACGAGCAGTACTTC.

V usage is TRBV29-1 and J usage is TRBJ2-1, with 8 bases matching TRBD1. Germline V gene sequence: CDR1 SQVTM, CDR2 ANQGSEA. There are 14 residues in the CDR3. In DNA form, the CDR3 reads TGCAACGTCGGCCGGGACAGGACCTACAATGAGCAGTTCTTC. This codes for CNVGRDRTYNEQFF.

The genes are TRBV7-6 and TRBJ2-1; 8 bases align to TRBD2. V shed 8 bases and J 7 bases; nucleotides not matched to a gene: 10. Germline CDR1 is SGHVS and CDR2 is FNYEAQ. This CDR3 has 14 residues. The CDR3 here is CASEAGGPLNEQFF. The DNA for the CDR3 is TGTGCCAGCGAGGCGGGAGGCCCCCTGAATGAGCAGTTCTTC.

The V gene is TRBV29-1, the J gene TRBJ2-7; 7 bases fit TRBD1. CDR3 length: 14 residues. J lost 4 bases, V lost 5 bases, and 11 bases had no gene match. The V gene's germline CDR1 is SQVTM and CDR2 ANQGSEA. CDR3 bases: TGCAGCGTTATACACCCCGGCAGGGGGTACGAGCAGTACTTC. It specifies CSVIHPGRGYEQYF.

The J gene is TRBJ1-6, the V gene TRBV28, with 7 bases aligning to TRBD1. Germline V gene lookup returns CDR1 MDHEN and CDR2 SYDVKM. CDR3 length: 15 amino acids. The junction had 10 bases not matched to a gene; V was cut back by 5 bases and J by 9 bases. As DNA, the CDR3 is TGTGCCAGCAGTACACCCGACAGGACAGGTTCACCCCTCCACTTT. This encodes CASSTPDRTGSPLHF.

This clonotype has at least ten counts. CDR3 sequence reads: CSVRDSGLATQYF. The CDR3 DNA is TGCAGCGTGAGGGACAGCGGGCTGGCGACCCAGTACTTC. The V gene is TRBV29-1, the J gene TRBJ2-5; D possibly corresponds to TRBD1 (7 bases). The CDR3 is 13 residues long. V was shortened by 6 bases and J by 7 bases, with 18 bases between the two germline ends. Germline V gives CDR1 SQVTM, CDR2 ANQGSEA.

The rearrangement links TRBV9 to TRBJ1-1; the D gene is possibly TRBD1 (6 bases). Trimming pared 4 bases from V and 5 bases from J, leaving 15 bases between. From germline, CDR1 is SGDLS and CDR2 YYNGEE. CDR3 length: 14 residues. CDR3 region: CASSPVGGRTEAFF. CDR3 nucleotides: TGTGCCAGCAGCCCGGTCGGGGGGCGGACTGAAGCTTTCTTT.

V usage is TRBV18 and J usage is TRBJ1-2; the D gene is possibly TRBD1 (6 bases). CDR3 length equals 16 residues. The V end was cut by 0 bases, the J end by 2 bases, with 13 bases between. The germline gives CDR1 KGHSH, CDR2 LQKENI. In DNA form, the CDR3 reads TGTGCCAGCTCACCACCGGGGGACATCTTAAACTATGGCTACACCTTC. Protein: CASSPPGDILNYGYTF.

The CDR3, as DNA: TGTGCCAGCAGCTTAGCTGGATCTTCTGGAAACACCATATATTTT. As protein: CASSLAGSSGNTIYF. This chain links TRBV7-2 with TRBJ1-3; no clear D. CDR1 and CDR2 (germline): SGHTA, FQGNSA. The CDR3 covers 15 residues. V gave up 0 bases and J gave up 1 base, with 7 bases separating them.

As to this clonotype: The germline gene is not matched at one end of the junction; a read error may be the cause. The J gene is TRBJ2-5, the V gene TRBV5-1; perhaps D is TRBD1 or TRBD2 (6 bases each). The CDR3 runs to 14 residues. CDR1 is SGHRS, CDR2 YFSETQ, per germline. The CDR3 reads CASSNRGPQEAQYF. The CDR3 DNA is TGCGCCAGCAGCAACCGGGGGCCCCAAGAGGCCCAGTACTTC.

The chain joins TRBV21-1 to TRBJ2-7; the tabulated D call, TRBD1, remains unverified against the DNA. TRBV21-1 is an annotated pseudogene. This CDR3 spans 17 amino acids. DNA for the CDR3: TGTGCCAGCAGCAATCGCGTTACGCCATTCCGGGACTACGAGCAGTACTTC. Amino acid sequence: CASSNRVTPFRDYEQYF.

The gene calls are TRBV27 and TRBJ1-1, with 7 bases aligning to TRBD1. The CDR3 loop spans 15 amino acids. V shed 2 bases and J 1 base; nucleotides not matched to a gene: 4. From germline, CDR1 is MNHEY and CDR2 SMNVEV (reference sequence). Here the CDR3 reads CASSLKGAGNTEAFF. Here the CDR3 DNA reads TGTGCCAGCAGTTTAAAGGGGGCTGGGAACACTGAAGCTTTCTTT.

This rearrangement joins TRBV7-9 to TRBJ1-2; D unclear. Trimming took off 3 bases at V and 11 bases at J, with 25 bases between the two ends. CDR3 length equals 16 residues. Germline assignment: CDR1 SEHNR and CDR2 FQNEAQ (reference sequence). CDR3 nucleotide sequence: TGTGCCAGCAGCTTCGAGTCCCGTAGGCCCCTAGAAGGGTACACCTTC. Amino acids: CASSFESRRPLEGYTF.